This T cell receptor beta chain was recorded in a study of blood T cell repertoires in COVID-19. Method: immunoSEQ multiplex PCR; TCRdb's copy keeps in-frame clones and lacks some. The sample yields 250,000 or so clones, around nine tenths seen once. This CDR3 comprises 15 residues. CDR1 is ENHRY, CDR2 SYGVKD, per germline. Trimming removed 7 bases from V and 2 bases from J; junction bases left unmatched: 4. The sequencing sample was made of peripheral blood. The V and J genes are TRBV10-3 and TRBJ2-3, with TRBD1 matching 12 bases. This receptor was taken from a woman aged 40 to 50 who had recovered from COVID-19. The chain's CDR3 is CAIMGQGALTDTQYF. CDR3 coding DNA: TGTGCCATCATGGGACAGGGGGCCCTCACAGATACGCAGTATTTT.